A selection of T cell receptor beta chains follows, all from one sample in a study of T-cell memory formation after mild COVID-19. Each CDR3 protein gets one entry after TCRdb re-called the 5' RACE reads with MiXCR. The repertoire holds about half a million distinct CDR3 sequences, with roughly 18% as singletons. Material: PBMCs or a T cell subset sorted from them (not recorded which). These receptors were taken from an adult woman who had mild COVID-19 (a few samples of this study predate the infection). Cell type and time point are not known. CDR3s include the opening cysteine and the closing phenylalanine or tryptophan. D genes are given only for firm matches. The size entry is marked missing in some rows and otherwise reads once, few, many or a size class.

TRBV4-1	TRBJ2-5	few	.	CASSQMLPETQYF	TGCGCCAGCAGCCAAATGCTGCCAGAGACCCAGTACTTC
TRBV20-1	TRBJ2-2	.	TRBD2	CSALGLAGIRNTGELFF	TGCAGTGCTTTAGGACTAGCGGGGATTCGGAACACCGGGGAGCTGTTTTTT
TRBV7-8	TRBJ2-3	.	.	CASSLRGYTDTQYF	TGTGCCAGCAGCTTGAGGGGATACACAGATACGCAGTATTTT
TRBV12-3/TRBV12-4	TRBJ2-7	.	TRBD2	CASSPTSGRAEQYF	TGTGCCAGCAGCCCAACTAGCGGGAGGGCCGAGCAGTACTTC
TRBV13	TRBJ2-1	few	.	CASSPGTYTTEQFF	TGTGCCAGCAGCCCCGGGACCTATACGACGGAGCAGTTCTTC
TRBV4-3	TRBJ2-5	.	.	CASSQDANKETQYF	TGCGCCAGCAGCCAAGATGCGAACAAAGAGACCCAGTACTTC
TRBV2	TRBJ2-1	.	TRBD1	CASRTGQGAYNEQFF	TGTGCCAGCAGAACCGGACAGGGGGCGTACAATGAGCAGTTCTTC
TRBV6-6	TRBJ2-2	few	.	CASSYGVTGELFF	TGTGCCAGCAGTTATGGAGTCACCGGGGAGCTGTTTTTT
TRBV29-1	TRBJ2-5	once	.	CSAGRPQETQYF	TGCAGCGCAGGACGACCGCAAGAGACCCAGTACTTC
TRBV12-3/TRBV12-4	TRBJ1-1	.	.	CASSLGGFGEKWNTEAFF	TGTGCCAGCAGTCTAGGCGGATTTGGGGAAAAGTGGAACACTGAAGCTTTCTTT
TRBV24-1	TRBJ1-5	few	TRBD1	CATAGQAFNQPQHF	TGTGCCACCGCGGGACAGGCGTTTAATCAGCCCCAGCATTTT
TRBV19	TRBJ1-5	.	TRBD1	CASSIGGQGNQPQHF	TGTGCCAGTAGTATTGGGGGACAGGGCAATCAGCCCCAGCATTTT
TRBV5-1	TRBJ2-5	many	TRBD1	CASSVLPGQIETQYF	TGCGCCAGCAGCGTCCTCCCGGGACAGATAGAGACCCAGTACTTC
TRBV2	TRBJ2-1	.	.	CASRSSEYNEQFF	TGTGCCAGCCGTAGCTCCGAATACAATGAGCAGTTCTTC
TRBV7-7	TRBJ1-2	.	.	CASSLTHYGYTF	TGTGCTAGCAGCTTAACCCACTATGGCTACACCTTC
TRBV4-3	TRBJ2-5	.	.	CASSQSPDSQETQYF	TGCGCCAGCAGCCAAAGCCCCGACAGCCAAGAGACCCAGTACTTC
TRBV7-6	TRBJ2-1	few	TRBD2	CASRLIAGDHYNEQFF	TGTGCCAGCAGATTAATAGCGGGGGACCACTACAATGAGCAGTTCTTC
TRBV12-3/TRBV12-4	TRBJ2-2	few	.	CATKYGGTGELFF	TGTGCCACCAAATACGGGGGAACCGGGGAGCTGTTTTTT
TRBV5-1	TRBJ1-2	.	.	CASSPPASYGYTF	TGCGCCAGCAGCCCCCCTGCCAGCTATGGCTACACCTTC
TRBV11-2	TRBJ2-7	.	.	CASSLTGLGFSYEQYF	TGTGCCAGCAGTTTAACCGGGTTGGGCTTCTCCTACGAGCAGTACTTC
TRBV6-5	TRBJ2-7	few	TRBD1	CASQTGGTKYEQYF	TGTGCCAGCCAAACAGGGGGCACTAAGTACGAGCAGTACTTC
TRBV7-7	TRBJ2-5	.	TRBD1	CASSIQGSHFSF	TGTGCCAGCAGCATACAGGGGTCCCACTTCTCCTTC
TRBV12-3/TRBV12-4	TRBJ2-2	many	.	CASRGFAELFF	TGTGCCAGCAGAGGGTTCGCGGAGCTGTTTTTT
TRBV7-2	TRBJ2-5	few	.	CASGRETQYF	TGTGCCAGCGGGAGAGAGACCCAGTACTTC
TRBV7-2	TRBJ2-1	.	.	CASSFSKSSYNEQFF	TGTGCCAGCAGCTTCAGTAAGAGCTCCTACAATGAGCAGTTCTTC
TRBV12-3/TRBV12-4	TRBJ1-4	.	TRBD1	CASRSEGAGDEKLFF	TGTGCCAGCAGGTCAGAGGGGGCGGGCGATGAAAAACTGTTTTTT
TRBV29-1	TRBJ1-4	.	TRBD1	CSVGQGGNEKLFF	TGCAGCGTTGGACAGGGCGGTAATGAAAAACTGTTTTTT
TRBV5-1	TRBJ2-1	few	TRBD2	CASSLVPTSGKGYEQFF	TGCGCCAGCAGCTTGGTCCCTACTAGCGGGAAGGGCTATGAGCAGTTCTTC
TRBV5-4	TRBJ1-2	once	.	CASSQDTFGYTF	TGTGCCAGCAGCCAGGACACGTTTGGCTACACCTTC
TRBV30	TRBJ2-7	few	TRBD2	CAWSSVPGLVQDHF	TGTGCCTGGAGTTCGGTCCCGGGACTAGTACAAGATCACTTC
TRBV6-2/TRBV6-3	TRBJ2-7	.	.	CASSYSPGTYEQYF	TGTGCCAGCAGTTACTCGCCCGGCACCTACGAGCAGTACTTC
TRBV15	TRBJ2-1	.	.	CATSRDRAGSYNEQFF	TGTGCCACCAGCAGAGATCGGGCAGGATCCTACAATGAGCAGTTCTTC
TRBV18	TRBJ2-6	many	.	CASSLQGTGANVLTF	TGTGCCAGCTCATTACAGGGTACTGGGGCCAACGTCCTGACTTTC
TRBV20-1	TRBJ2-4	many	.	CSARSLDSQWDIQYF	TGCAGTGCTAGGAGCCTGGACAGTCAGTGGGACATTCAGTACTTC
TRBV11-2	TRBJ2-5	few	TRBD2	CASGGIGGVVVETQYF	TGTGCCAGCGGCGGGATTGGGGGGGTCGTGGTGGAGACCCAGTACTTC
TRBV30	TRBJ1-3	.	TRBD1	CAWRALGQRNTIYF	TGTGCCTGGAGGGCACTGGGACAGCGAAACACCATATATTTT
TRBV21-1	TRBJ1-1	.	.	CASSMWGQGALCGTTEAFF	.